A selection of T cell receptor beta chains follows, all from one sample in a study of blood T cell repertoires in COVID-19. Produced via immunoSEQ multiplex PCR; TCRdb's table is partial and in-frame only. The table records some 150,000 clones, 80% to 90% of them present only once. Sequencing was performed on peripheral blood. The receptor set was obtained from a woman between 55 and 75 years old with COVID-19, enrolled during active disease. CDR3s include the opening cysteine and the closing phenylalanine or tryptophan. The order of the fields is D gene, clone size, J gene, V gene, CDR3 DNA, CDR3 protein. A D gene is named only where the DNA matches it firmly. Expanded clones get a size class; other rows say once, few or many, or leave the size out.

. . TRBJ2-2 TRBV5-1 TGCGCCAGCAGCTTGGGAGGAGGGCCCGGGGAGCTGTTTTTT CASSLGGGPGELFF
. . TRBJ2-2 TRBV6-5 TGTGCCAGCACTACCCGTGACACCGGGGAGCTGTTTTTT CASTTRDTGELFF
. . TRBJ2-7 TRBV5-4 TGTGCCAGCAGCTTTTCGGGACAAATATACGAGCAGTACTTC CASSFSGQIYEQYF
. . TRBJ1-1 TRBV29-1 TGCAGCGTTGGGGCCCCAGGACAGAGGAGGAACACTGAAGCTTTCTTT CSVGAPGQRRNTEAFF
TRBD1 once TRBJ2-3 TRBV5-4 TGTGCCAGCAGCCCTGGACAGGGGGGTTTCACAGATACGCAGTATTTT CASSPGQGGFTDTQYF
TRBD1 few TRBJ1-1 TRBV6-5 TGTGCCAGCAGTAGGGACAGCCGGGGGACTGAAGCTTTCTTT CASSRDSRGTEAFF
. once TRBJ2-1 TRBV19 TGTGCCAGTAGTATAGATAAGCCGGCCTACAATGAGCAGTTCTTC CASSIDKPAYNEQFF
. . TRBJ2-1 TRBV18 TGTGCCAGCTCACCCAGTTTAGGGACTGCTAAAGGTGAGCAGTTCTTC CASSPSLGTAKGEQFF
. . TRBJ2-3 TRBV15 TGTGCCACCAGCAACCTTCTCCCTCCAGAGGGGGAGCCCGAATTCACAGATACGCAGTATTTT CATSNLLPPEGEPEFTDTQYF
TRBD1 once TRBJ2-7 TRBV7-9 TGTGCCAGCAGCAACCGGGACAGGGGGGACGAGCAGTACTTC CASSNRDRGDEQYF
TRBD1 . TRBJ2-7 TRBV6-5 TGTGCCAGCAGCGACGGACAGGGGGAGGATGTGCAGTACTTC CASSDGQGEDVQYF
TRBD1 . TRBJ2-3 TRBV3-1/TRBV3-2 TGTGCCAGCAGTGAGGACAGGGGAATCACAGATACGCAGTATTTT CASSEDRGITDTQYF
TRBD1 few TRBJ2-7 TRBV4-2 TGTGCCAGCAGCCAAGTCGGACAGGGGGCATACGAGCAGTACTTC CASSQVGQGAYEQYF
TRBD1 . TRBJ2-5 TRBV9 TGTGCCAGCAGCCCCCGGGACAGAGAAGAGACCCAGTACTTC CASSPRDREETQYF
. . TRBJ1-1 TRBV5-4 TGTGCCAGCAGCTCGTGGGGGGTCCGCACTGAAGCTTTCTTT CASSSWGVRTEAFF
. . TRBJ2-3 TRBV6-2/TRBV6-3 TGTGCCAGCAGTTCTCTCGGGACTGCTAGCACAGATACGCAGTATTTT CASSSLGTASTDTQYF
. . TRBJ2-3 TRBV3-1/TRBV3-2 TGTGCCAGCAGCCCCCAGGGGCTTAGCACAGATACGCAGTATTTT CASSPQGLSTDTQYF
. . TRBJ1-2 TRBV6-6 TGTGCCAGCAGTTACAAAGGGGGGGGAATTTATGGCTACACCTTC CASSYKGGGIYGYTF
. . TRBJ2-7 TRBV19 TGTGCCAGTAGTCAAGGGGGAGAACGCGAGCAGTACTTC CASSQGGEREQYF
TRBD2 . TRBJ2-2 TRBV10-3 TGTGCCATCAGTAGGACTAGCGGGGGAGACACGAACACCGGGGAGCTGTTTTTT CAISRTSGGDTNTGELFF
TRBD2 . TRBJ2-2 TRBV27 TGTGCCAGCAGCTTGAGGGGCGCGGGGGGGAACCTGAACACCGGGGAGCTGTTTTTT CASSLRGAGGNLNTGELFF